What follows is one T cell receptor (beta chain) and its context. The antigen remains undetermined. The data were taken from a study of shared clonotypes between healthy human individuals. Points from the study as a whole: Naive subsets usually exceeded memory subsets in estimated richness. Clonotypes shared by all four sorted-subset donors had higher generation probabilities than non-shared clonotypes.

Losses at the gene ends were 5 bases for V and 1 base for J; bases not matched to a gene: 6. The CDR3 sequence is 16 residues long. Per germline, CDR1 SEHNR and CDR2 FQNEAQ (reference sequence). The data were produced by immunoSEQ multiplex PCR, yet TCRdb's version contains in-frame clones alone and is incomplete. This table has about 1 million clones, around 76% appearing once. The specimen was memory CD4+ T cells sorted from blood. Subset specified: CD45RA-negative fraction. The sequence was collected from a man between 18 and 35 years old in good health. The chain employs TRBV7-9 and TRBJ2-7, with TRBD2 matching 12 bases. The CDR3 DNA is TGTGCCAGCAGCCCCCTGACTAGCGGGAGTTCCTACGAGCAGTACTTC. It is translated as CASSPLTSGSSYEQYF.